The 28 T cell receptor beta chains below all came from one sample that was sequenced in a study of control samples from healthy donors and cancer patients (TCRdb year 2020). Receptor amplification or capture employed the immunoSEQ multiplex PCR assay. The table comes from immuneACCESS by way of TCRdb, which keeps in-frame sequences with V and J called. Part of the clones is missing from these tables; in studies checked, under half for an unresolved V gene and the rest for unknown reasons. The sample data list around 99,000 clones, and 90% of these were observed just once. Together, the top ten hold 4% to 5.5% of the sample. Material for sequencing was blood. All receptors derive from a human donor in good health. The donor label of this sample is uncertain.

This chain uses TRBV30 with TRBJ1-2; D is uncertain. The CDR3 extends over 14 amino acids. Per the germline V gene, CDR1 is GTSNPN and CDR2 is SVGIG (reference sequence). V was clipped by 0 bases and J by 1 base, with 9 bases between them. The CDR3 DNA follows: TGTGCCTGGAGTGTACAGAGGGTTAACTATGGCTACACCTTC. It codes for CAWSVQRVNYGYTF.

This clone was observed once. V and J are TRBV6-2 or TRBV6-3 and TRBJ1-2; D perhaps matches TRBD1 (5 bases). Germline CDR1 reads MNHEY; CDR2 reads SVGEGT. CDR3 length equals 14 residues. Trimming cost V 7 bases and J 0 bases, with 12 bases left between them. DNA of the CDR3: TGTGCCAGCAACCCAGGGATTCCTAACTATGGCTACACCTTC. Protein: CASNPGIPNYGYTF.

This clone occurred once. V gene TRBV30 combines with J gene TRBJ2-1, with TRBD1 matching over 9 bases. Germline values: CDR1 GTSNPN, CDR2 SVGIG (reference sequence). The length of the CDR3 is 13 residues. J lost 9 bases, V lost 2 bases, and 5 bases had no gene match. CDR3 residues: CAWSPGTGSEQFF. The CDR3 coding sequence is TGTGCCTGGAGTCCCGGGACAGGGAGTGAGCAGTTCTTC.

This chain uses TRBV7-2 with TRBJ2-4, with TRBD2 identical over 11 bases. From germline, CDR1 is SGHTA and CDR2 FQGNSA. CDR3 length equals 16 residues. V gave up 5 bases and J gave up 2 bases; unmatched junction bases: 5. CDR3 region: CASSVSGGASKNIQYF. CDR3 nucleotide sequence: TGTGCCAGCAGCGTTAGCGGGGGGGCTTCCAAAAACATTCAGTACTTC.

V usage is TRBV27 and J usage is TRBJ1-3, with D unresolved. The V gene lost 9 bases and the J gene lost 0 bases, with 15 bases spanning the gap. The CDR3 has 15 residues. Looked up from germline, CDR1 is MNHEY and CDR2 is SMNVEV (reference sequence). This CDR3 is CASAARLGSGNTIYF. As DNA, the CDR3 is TGTGCCAGTGCCGCGAGGTTGGGCTCTGGAAACACCATATATTTT.

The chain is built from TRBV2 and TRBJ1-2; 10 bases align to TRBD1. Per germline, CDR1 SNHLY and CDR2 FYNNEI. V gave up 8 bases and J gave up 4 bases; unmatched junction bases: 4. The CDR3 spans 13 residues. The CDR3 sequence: CASGTGAVYGYTF. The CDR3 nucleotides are TGTGCCAGCGGGACAGGGGCTGTCTATGGCTACACCTTC.

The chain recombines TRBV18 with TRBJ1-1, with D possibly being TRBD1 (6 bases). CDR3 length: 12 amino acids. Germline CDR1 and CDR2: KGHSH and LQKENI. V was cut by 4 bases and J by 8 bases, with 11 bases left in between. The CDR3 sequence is CASSRPGQEAFF. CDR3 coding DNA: TGTGCCAGCTCACGCCCGGGACAAGAAGCTTTCTTT. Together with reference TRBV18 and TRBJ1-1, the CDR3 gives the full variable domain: NAGVMQNPRHLVRRRGQEARLRCSPMKGHSHVYWYRQLPEEGLKFMVYLQKENIIDESGMPKERFSAEFPKEGPSILRIQQVVRGDSAAYFCASSRPGQEAFFGQGTRLTVV.

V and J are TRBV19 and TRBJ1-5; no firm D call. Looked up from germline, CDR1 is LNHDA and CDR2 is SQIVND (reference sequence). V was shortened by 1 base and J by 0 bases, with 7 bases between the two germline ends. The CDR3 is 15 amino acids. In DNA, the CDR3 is TGTGCCAGTAGTATAGGACAATATAGCAATCAGCCCCAGCATTTT. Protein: CASSIGQYSNQPQHF.

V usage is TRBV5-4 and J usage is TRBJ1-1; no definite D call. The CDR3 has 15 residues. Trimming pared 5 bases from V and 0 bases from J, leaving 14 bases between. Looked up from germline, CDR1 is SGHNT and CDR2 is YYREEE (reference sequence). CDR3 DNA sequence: TGTGCCAGCAGTTTCGGGAGGACGTTGAACACTGAAGCTTTCTTT. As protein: CASSFGRTLNTEAFF.

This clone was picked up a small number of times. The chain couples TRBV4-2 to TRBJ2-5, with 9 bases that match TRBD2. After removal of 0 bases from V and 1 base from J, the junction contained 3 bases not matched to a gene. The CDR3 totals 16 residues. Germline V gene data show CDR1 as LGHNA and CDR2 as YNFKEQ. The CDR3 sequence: CASSQDEAGGQETQYF. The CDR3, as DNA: TGTGCCAGCAGCCAAGACGAAGCGGGGGGCCAAGAGACCCAGTACTTC.

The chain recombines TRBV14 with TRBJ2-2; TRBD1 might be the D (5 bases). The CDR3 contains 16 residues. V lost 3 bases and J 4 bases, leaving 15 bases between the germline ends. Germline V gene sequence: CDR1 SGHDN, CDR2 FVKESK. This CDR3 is CASSQLQGVGTGELFF. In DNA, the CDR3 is TGTGCCAGCAGCCAGCTTCAAGGGGTTGGCACCGGGGAGCTGTTTTTT.

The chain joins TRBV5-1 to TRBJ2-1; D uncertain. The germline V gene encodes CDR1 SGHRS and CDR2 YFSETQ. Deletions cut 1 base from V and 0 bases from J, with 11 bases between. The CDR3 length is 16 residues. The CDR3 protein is CASSLYDQSSYNEQFF. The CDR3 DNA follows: TGCGCCAGCAGCTTGTATGACCAAAGCTCCTACAATGAGCAGTTCTTC.

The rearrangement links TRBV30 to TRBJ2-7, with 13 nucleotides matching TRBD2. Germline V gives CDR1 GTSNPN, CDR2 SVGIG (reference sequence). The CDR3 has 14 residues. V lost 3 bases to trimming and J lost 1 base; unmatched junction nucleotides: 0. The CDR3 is CAWRGLAGSYEQYF. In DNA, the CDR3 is TGTGCCTGGAGGGGACTAGCGGGGTCCTACGAGCAGTACTTC.

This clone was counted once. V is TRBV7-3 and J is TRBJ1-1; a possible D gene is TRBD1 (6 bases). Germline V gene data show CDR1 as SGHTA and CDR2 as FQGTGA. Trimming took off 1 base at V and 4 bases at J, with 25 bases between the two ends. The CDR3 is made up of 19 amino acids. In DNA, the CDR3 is TGTGCCAGCAGCTTAAAAAACGGCGAGGTCGGACAGTCATCCACTGAAGCTTTCTTT. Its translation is CASSLKNGEVGQSSTEAFF.

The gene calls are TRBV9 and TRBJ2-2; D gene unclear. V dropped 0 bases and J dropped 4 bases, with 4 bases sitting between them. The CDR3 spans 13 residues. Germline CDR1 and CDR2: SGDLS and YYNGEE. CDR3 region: CASSVGRTGELFF. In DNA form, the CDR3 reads TGTGCCAGCAGCGTAGGCCGCACCGGGGAGCTGTTTTTT.

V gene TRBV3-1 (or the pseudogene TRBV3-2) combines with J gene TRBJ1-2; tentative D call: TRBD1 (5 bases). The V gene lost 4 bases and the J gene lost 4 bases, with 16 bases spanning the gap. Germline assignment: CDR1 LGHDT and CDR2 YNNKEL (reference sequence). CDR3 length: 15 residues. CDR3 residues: CASSLLLGRSYGYTF. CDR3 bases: TGTGCCAGCAGCCTACTCCTGGGACGGAGCTATGGCTACACCTTC.

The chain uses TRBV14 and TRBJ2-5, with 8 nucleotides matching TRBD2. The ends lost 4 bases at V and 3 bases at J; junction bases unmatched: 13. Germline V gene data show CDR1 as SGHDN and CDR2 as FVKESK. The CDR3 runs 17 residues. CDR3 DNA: TGTGCCAGCAGCCGAAGAACGAGCGGGGGTTTAAAAGAGACCCAGTACTTC. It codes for CASSRRTSGGLKETQYF.

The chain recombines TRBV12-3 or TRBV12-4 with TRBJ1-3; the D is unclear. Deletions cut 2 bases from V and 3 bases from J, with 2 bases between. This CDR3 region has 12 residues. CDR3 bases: TGTGCCAGCAGTTTAATTGGAAACACCATATATTTT. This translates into CASSLIGNTIYF.

The CDR3 reads CASSYGGNYGYTF. CDR3 nucleotide sequence: TGTGCCAGCAGTTACGGCGGTAACTATGGCTACACCTTC. The V call is TRBV6-6, the J call TRBJ1-2, with no clear D. Germline CDR1 is MNHNY and CDR2 is SVGAGI (reference sequence). Deletions cut 2 bases from V and 1 base from J, with 5 bases between. The CDR3 has 13 amino acids.

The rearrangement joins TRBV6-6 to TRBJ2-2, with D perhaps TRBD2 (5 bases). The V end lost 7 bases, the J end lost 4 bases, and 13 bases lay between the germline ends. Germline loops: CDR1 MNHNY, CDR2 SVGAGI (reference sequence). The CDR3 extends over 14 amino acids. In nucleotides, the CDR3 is TGTGCCAGCACCATGGACGCGGGCACCGGGGAGCTGTTTTTT. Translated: CASTMDAGTGELFF.

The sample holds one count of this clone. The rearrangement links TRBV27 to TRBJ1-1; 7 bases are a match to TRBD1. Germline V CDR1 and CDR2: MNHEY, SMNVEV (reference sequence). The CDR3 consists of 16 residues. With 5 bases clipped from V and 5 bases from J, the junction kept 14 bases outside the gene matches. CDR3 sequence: CASSPKTGKEWTEAFF. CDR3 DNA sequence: TGTGCCAGCAGTCCCAAGACAGGGAAGGAATGGACTGAAGCTTTCTTT.

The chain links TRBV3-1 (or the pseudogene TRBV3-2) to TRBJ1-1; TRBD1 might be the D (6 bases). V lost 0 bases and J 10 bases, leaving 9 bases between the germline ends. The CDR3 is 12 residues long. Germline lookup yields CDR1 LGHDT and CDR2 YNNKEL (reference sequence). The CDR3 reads CASSQEGGVAFF. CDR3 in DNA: TGTGCCAGCAGCCAAGAGGGGGGCGTAGCTTTCTTT.

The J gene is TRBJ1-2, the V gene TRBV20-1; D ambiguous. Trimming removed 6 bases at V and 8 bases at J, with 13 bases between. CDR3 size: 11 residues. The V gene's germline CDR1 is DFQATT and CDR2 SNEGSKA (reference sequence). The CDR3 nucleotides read TGCAGTGCCTCAGTAGTTGAGGGCTACACCTTC. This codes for CSASVVEGYTF.

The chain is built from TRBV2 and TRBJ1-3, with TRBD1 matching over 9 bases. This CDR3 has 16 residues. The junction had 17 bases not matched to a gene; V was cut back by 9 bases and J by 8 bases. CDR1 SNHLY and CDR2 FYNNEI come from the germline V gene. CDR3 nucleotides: TGTGCCAGTACGTCACAGGGGGCGATTGCAGGTTACACCATATATTTT. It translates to CASTSQGAIAGYTIYF.

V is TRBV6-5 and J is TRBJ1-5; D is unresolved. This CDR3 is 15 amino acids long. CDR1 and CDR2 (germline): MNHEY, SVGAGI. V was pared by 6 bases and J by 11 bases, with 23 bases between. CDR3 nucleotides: TGTGCCAGCAGAACCAGTGGAGGGAGCGACATGGCCCAGCATTTT. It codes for CASRTSGGSDMAQHF.

The CDR3 loop reads CATTPTGYEQYF. DNA for the CDR3: TGCGCCACCACCCCCACAGGCTACGAGCAGTACTTC. The chain recombines TRBV10-2 with TRBJ2-7; the D gene is possibly TRBD1 (5 bases). CDR3 length: 12 amino acids. Trimming removed 10 bases from V and 3 bases from J, with 13 bases in between. CDR1 is WSHSY and CDR2 is SAAADI in the germline V gene.

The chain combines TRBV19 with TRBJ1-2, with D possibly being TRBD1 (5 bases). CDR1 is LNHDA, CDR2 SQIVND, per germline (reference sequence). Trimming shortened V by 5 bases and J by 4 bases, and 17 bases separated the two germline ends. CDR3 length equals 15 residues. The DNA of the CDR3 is TGTGCCAGTAGTGCGAGGGGCACGGACGTCTATGGCTACACCTTC. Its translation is CASSARGTDVYGYTF.

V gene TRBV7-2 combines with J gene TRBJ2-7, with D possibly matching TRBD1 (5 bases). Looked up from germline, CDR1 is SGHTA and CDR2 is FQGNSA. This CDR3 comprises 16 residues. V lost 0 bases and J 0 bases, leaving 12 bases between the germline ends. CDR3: CASSLAARTNSYEQYF. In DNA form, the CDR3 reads TGTGCCAGCAGCTTAGCGGCGAGGACAAACTCCTACGAGCAGTACTTC.